The 15 T cell receptor beta chains below come from one sample, sequenced in a study of regulatory T cells in long-lasting Graves disease. Time point in this sample: newly diagnosed GD, antithyroid drugs for less than 3 months. There was RNA extracted from PBMCs, and the TCR library was made from it. Library construction for TCR beta used iRepertoire HTBI primers and Arm-PCR of CDR3 regions. TCRdb redid the calling of the multiplex PCR reads with MiXCR, one entry per CDR3 protein. Here the sample spans roughly 610,000 distinct CDR3 sequences, roughly 16% being singletons. These data were also reused for a study on T cells in Graves' hyperthyroidism and ophthalmopathy.

This material consisted of peripheral blood mononuclear cells (PBMCs), taken at new diagnosis, from a patient treated with antithyroid drugs. These receptors originate from a man aged 18 to 29 with Graves disease.

The sample holds a few counts of this clonotype. J is TRBJ2-7 and V is TRBV11-2; 16 positions agree with TRBD2. Trimming cost V 3 bases and J 5 bases; bases outside gene matches: 16. Germline V lookup: CDR1 SGHAT, CDR2 FQNNGV. The CDR3 has 20 amino acids. The CDR3 DNA reads as TGTGCCAGCAGCTTGCACTCAGGGACTAGCGGGAGGGCCTCTTTGAACGAGCAGTACTTC. Protein product: CASSLHSGTSGRASLNEQYF.

This clonotype occurred many times. This rearrangement joins TRBV13 to TRBJ2-3; no clear D gene. The CDR3 consists of 13 residues. Trimming stripped 5 bases from V and 3 bases from J, with 9 bases between. In germline, CDR1 is PRHDT, CDR2 FYEKMQ (reference sequence). The CDR3 region has the DNA TGTGCCAGCAGCCTAGAAGAGACAGATACGCAGTATTTT. Residues: CASSLEETDTQYF.

V usage is TRBV10-3 and J usage is TRBJ2-7; no reliable D call. This CDR3 is 15 amino acids long. V was trimmed by 4 bases and J by 3 bases, leaving 16 bases between them. Germline V lookup: CDR1 ENHRY, CDR2 SYGVKD. The CDR3 sequence is CAISGGMERGYEQYF. CDR3 sequence (DNA): TGTGCCATCAGTGGAGGTATGGAAAGAGGCTACGAGCAGTACTTC.

Of note for this clonotype: Since a much larger clone is just one base distant, this may be a read error. The chain couples TRBV3-1 to TRBJ1-2; the D gene is possibly TRBD1 (6 bases). This CDR3 contains 17 residues. The ends were cut back, 4 bases at V and 2 bases at J, with 20 bases in the middle. In germline, CDR1 is LGHDT, CDR2 YNNKEL (reference sequence). CDR3 DNA: TGTGCCAGCAGCCGCGGACAGCGTGGGATGGCCAACTATGGCTACACCTTC. Its protein product is CASSRGQRGMANYGYTF.

This chain uses TRBV29-1 with TRBJ1-4, with D unresolved. Germline V gene lookup returns CDR1 SQVTM and CDR2 ANQGSEA. The CDR3 is 12 amino acids. V shed 4 bases and J shed 1 base, with 4 bases lying between them. The CDR3 reads CSVGGTNEKLFF. CDR3 bases: TGCAGCGTTGGAGGAACTAATGAAAAACTGTTTTTT.

This clonotype was seen more than once but under ten times. The gene calls are TRBV3-1 and TRBJ1-4; 12 bases line up with TRBD1. The CDR3 contains 17 residues. CDR1 and CDR2 from the germline V gene are LGHDT and YNNKEL (reference sequence). Trimming at V came to 3 bases and at J to 8 bases, leaving 10 bases not matched to a gene. CDR3 amino acids: CASSQPPGQGATEKLFF. In DNA form, the CDR3 reads TGTGCCAGCAGCCAGCCCCCGGGACAGGGGGCGACGGAAAAACTGTTTTTT.

The chain is built from TRBV20-1 and TRBJ1-2, with D uncertain. CDR1 and CDR2 (germline): DFQATT, SNEGSKA (reference sequence). The CDR3 spans 15 residues. V shed 1 base and J shed 5 bases, with 17 bases lying between them. CDR3 DNA: TGCAGTGCTAGAGTTCCGAGCCACGGGGTGTATGGCTACACCTTC. Translation: CSARVPSHGVYGYTF.

This clonotype was seen a handful of times. This chain links TRBV10-2 with TRBJ2-7, with 8 bases aligning to TRBD2. Unmatched junction bases numbered 8, after V lost 8 bases and J lost 2 bases. CDR1 and CDR2 from the germline V gene are WSHSY and SAAADI. The CDR3 is made up of 14 amino acids. CDR3 in amino acids: CASQLAASTYEQYF. CDR3 bases: TGCGCCAGCCAACTAGCGGCATCTACCTACGAGCAGTACTTC.

This clonotype appeared a few times. The CDR3 loop is CASSPDGGSYQPQHF. The CDR3 bases are TGTGCCAGCAGCCCTGATGGAGGGAGCTATCAGCCCCAGCATTTT. The genes are TRBV6-1 and TRBJ1-5; D gene unclear. Germline CDR1 reads MNHNS; CDR2 reads SASEGT. Trimming took off 6 bases at V and 5 bases at J, with 17 bases between the two ends. This CDR3 contains 15 residues.

The chain recombines TRBV18 with TRBJ2-4, with D unclear. This CDR3 comprises 12 residues. The V gene lost 2 bases and the J gene lost 8 bases, with 7 bases spanning the gap. Germline lookup yields CDR1 KGHSH and CDR2 LQKENI. The CDR3 DNA follows: TGTGCCAGCTCACCAAATGGAGACATTCAGTACTTC. Protein product: CASSPNGDIQYF. The complete variable domain, with remaining parts taken from reference TRBV18 and TRBJ2-4, reads NAGVMQNPRHLVRRRGQEARLRCSPMKGHSHVYWYRQLPEEGLKFMVYLQKENIIDESGMPKERFSAEFPKEGPSILRIQQVVRGDSAAYFCASSPNGDIQYFGAGTRLSVL.

This clonotype was counted only a few times. The chain links TRBV6-2 or TRBV6-3 to TRBJ2-2; D is tentatively TRBD1 or TRBD2 (5 bases each). V was shortened by 6 bases and J by 8 bases, with 19 bases between the two germline ends. Germline V CDR1 and CDR2: MNHEY, SVGEGT. The CDR3 sequence is 15 residues long. The CDR3 DNA reads TGTGCCAGCAGGCCCCCGGGACCCCTCGGGGGGGAGCTGTTTTTT. It yields the protein CASRPPGPLGGELFF.

This clonotype was recorded at least ten times. The chain joins TRBV5-1 to TRBJ1-1; the match to TRBD1 covers 10 bases. The CDR3 is 13 amino acids. V was clipped by 4 bases and J by 7 bases; unmatched bases: 4. Germline V gene lookup returns CDR1 SGHRS and CDR2 YFSETQ. As DNA, the CDR3 is TGCGCCAGCAGCGAAAGGACAGGGGGTGAAGCTTTCTTT. This codes for CASSERTGGEAFF.

The chain couples TRBV7-9 to TRBJ2-5, with 8 bases that match TRBD1. V was clipped by 3 bases and J by 5 bases; unmatched bases: 8. The germline CDR1 and CDR2 sequences are SEHNR and FQNEAQ (reference sequence). The CDR3 loop spans 15 amino acids. The CDR3 reads CASSLGDRNRETQYF. The CDR3 nucleotides read TGTGCCAGCAGCTTGGGGGACAGGAACCGGGAGACCCAGTACTTC.

There are many counts of this clonotype. This rearrangement joins TRBV12-3 or TRBV12-4 to TRBJ1-3, with a tentative D call TRBD1 (5 bases). CDR3 size: 16 residues. V shed 6 bases and J shed 0 bases, with 15 bases lying between them. The CDR3 DNA follows: TGTGCCAGCAGCCCCTTTCGACAGACCTCTGGAAACACCATATATTTT. It codes for CASSPFRQTSGNTIYF.

There are many counts of this clonotype. The chain links TRBV6-1 to TRBJ1-1; D possibly corresponds to TRBD1 (6 bases). The CDR3 contains 15 residues. Looked up from germline, CDR1 is MNHNS and CDR2 is SASEGT. Trimming left V 7 bases short and J 1 base short, with 16 bases between. CDR3 sequence reads: CASKAGQLPNTEAFF. The CDR3 DNA sequence: TGTGCCAGCAAAGCTGGACAGCTCCCGAACACTGAAGCTTTCTTT.